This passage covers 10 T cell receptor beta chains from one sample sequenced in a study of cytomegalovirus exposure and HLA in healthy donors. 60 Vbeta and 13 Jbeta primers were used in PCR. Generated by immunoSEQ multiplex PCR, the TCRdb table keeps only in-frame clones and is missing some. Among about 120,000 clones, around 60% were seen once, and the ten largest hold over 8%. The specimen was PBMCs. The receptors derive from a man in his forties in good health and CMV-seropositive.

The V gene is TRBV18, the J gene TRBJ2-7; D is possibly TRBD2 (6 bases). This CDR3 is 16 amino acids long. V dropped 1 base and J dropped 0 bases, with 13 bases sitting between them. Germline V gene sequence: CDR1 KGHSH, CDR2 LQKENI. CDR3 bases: TGTGCCAGCTCACCACTGGGGGGTGTGAGCTCCTACGAGCAGTACTTC. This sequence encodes CASSPLGGVSSYEQYF.

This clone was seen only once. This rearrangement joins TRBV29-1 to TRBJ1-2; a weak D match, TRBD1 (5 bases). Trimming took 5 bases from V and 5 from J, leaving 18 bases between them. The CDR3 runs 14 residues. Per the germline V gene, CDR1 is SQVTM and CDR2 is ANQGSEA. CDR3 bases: TGCAGCGTTAGGGGACTCGACGGGATTTATGGCTACACCTTC. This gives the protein CSVRGLDGIYGYTF.

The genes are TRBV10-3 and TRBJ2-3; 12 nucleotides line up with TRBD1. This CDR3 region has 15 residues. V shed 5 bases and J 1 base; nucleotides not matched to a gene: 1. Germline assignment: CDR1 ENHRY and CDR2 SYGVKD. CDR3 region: CAISRDRGRTDTQYF. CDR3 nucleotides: TGTGCCATCAGTCGGGACAGGGGGCGCACAGATACGCAGTATTTT.

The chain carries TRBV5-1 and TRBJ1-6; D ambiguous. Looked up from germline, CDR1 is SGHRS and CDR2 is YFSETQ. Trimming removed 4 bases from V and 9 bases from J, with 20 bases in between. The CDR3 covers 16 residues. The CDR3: CASSEQTDKDFSPLHF. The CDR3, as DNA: TGCGCCAGCAGCGAACAAACTGACAAGGACTTTTCACCCCTCCACTTT.

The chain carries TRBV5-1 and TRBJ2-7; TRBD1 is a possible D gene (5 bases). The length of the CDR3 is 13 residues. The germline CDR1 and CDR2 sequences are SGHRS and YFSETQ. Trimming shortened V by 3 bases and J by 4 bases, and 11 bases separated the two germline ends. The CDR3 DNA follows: TGCGCCAGCAGCTCCCAGGGAAATTACGAGCAGTACTTC. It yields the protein CASSSQGNYEQYF.

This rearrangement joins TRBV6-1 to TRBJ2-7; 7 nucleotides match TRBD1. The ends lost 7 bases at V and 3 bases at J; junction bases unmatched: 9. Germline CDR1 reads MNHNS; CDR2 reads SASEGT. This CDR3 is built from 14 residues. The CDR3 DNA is TGTGCCAGCATAGAAATGACAGGGCTCTACGAGCAGTACTTC. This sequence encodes CASIEMTGLYEQYF.

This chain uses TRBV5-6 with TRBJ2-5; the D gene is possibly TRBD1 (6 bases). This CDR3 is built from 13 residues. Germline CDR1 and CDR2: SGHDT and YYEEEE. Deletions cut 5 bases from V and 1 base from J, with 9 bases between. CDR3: CASRRQAQETQYF. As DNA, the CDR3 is TGTGCCAGCAGACGACAGGCCCAAGAGACCCAGTACTTC.

Here the CDR3 reads CASSLSGLAGGETGELFF. CDR3 nucleotide sequence: TGTGCCAGCAGCTTAAGTGGCCTAGCGGGGGGTGAGACCGGGGAGCTGTTTTTT. The V call is TRBV11-3, the J call TRBJ2-2; 11 nucleotides agree with TRBD2. CDR3 size: 18 residues. Trimming cost V 2 bases and J 5 bases; bases outside gene matches: 10. Germline CDR1 SGHNT, CDR2 YENEEA.

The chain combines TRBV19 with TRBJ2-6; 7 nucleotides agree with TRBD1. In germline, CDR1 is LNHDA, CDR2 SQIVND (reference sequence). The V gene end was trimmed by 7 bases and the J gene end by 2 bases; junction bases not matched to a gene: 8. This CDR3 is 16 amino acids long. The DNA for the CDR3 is TGTGCCAGTACCGGGACAGTTCTAACTGGGGCCAACGTCCTGACTTTC. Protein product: CASTGTVLTGANVLTF.

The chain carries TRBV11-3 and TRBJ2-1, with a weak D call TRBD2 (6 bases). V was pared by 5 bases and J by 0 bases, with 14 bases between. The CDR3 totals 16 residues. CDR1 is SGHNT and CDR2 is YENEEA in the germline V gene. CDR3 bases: TGTGCCAGCAGCCTCTCGGGACTCAGCTCCTACAATGAGCAGTTCTTC. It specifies CASSLSGLSSYNEQFF.